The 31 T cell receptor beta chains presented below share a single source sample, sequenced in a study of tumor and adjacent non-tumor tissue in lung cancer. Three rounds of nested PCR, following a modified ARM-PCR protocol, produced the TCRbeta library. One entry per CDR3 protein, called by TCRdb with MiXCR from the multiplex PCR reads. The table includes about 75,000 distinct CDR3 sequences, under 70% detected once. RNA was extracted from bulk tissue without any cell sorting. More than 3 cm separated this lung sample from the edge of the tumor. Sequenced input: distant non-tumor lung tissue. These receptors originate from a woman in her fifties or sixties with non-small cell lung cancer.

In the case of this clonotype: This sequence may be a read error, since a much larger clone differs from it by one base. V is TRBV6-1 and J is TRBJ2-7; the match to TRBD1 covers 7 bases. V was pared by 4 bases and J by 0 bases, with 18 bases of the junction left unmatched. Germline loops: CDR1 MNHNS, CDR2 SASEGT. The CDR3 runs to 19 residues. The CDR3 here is CASSATGWARGTNSYEQYF. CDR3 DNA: TGTGCCAGCAGTGCGACAGGGTGGGCCAGGGGAACTAACTCCTACGAGCAGTACTTC.

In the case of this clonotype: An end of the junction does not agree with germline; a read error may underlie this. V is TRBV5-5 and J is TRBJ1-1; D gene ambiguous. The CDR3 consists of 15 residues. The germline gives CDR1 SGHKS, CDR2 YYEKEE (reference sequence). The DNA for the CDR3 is TGTGTCAGCAGCTACCTGCTGGGTGCGAACACTGAAGCTTTCTTT. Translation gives CVSSYLLGANTEAFF. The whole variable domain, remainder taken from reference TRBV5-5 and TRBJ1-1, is DAGVTQSPTHLIKTRGQQVTLRCSPISGHKSVSWYQQVLGQGPQFIFQYYEKEERGRGNFPDRFSARQFPNYSSELNVNALLLGDSALYLCVSSYLLGANTEAFFGQGTRLTVV.

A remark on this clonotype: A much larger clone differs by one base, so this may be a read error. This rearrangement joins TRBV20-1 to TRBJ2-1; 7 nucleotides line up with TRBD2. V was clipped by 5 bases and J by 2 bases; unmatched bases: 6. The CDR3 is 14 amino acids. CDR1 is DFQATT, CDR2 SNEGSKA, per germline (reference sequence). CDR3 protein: CSAPSGRAYNEQFF. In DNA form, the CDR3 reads TGCAGTGCTCCTAGCGGAAGGGCCTACAATGAGCAGTTCTTC.

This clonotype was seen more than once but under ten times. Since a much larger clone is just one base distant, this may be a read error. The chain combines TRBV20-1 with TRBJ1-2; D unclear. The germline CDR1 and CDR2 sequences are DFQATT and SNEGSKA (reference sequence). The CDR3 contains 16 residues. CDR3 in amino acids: CSARDPTDYVRYSYTF. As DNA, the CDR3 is TGCAGTGCTAGAGATCCGACGGACTATGTACGCTATAGCTACACCTTC.

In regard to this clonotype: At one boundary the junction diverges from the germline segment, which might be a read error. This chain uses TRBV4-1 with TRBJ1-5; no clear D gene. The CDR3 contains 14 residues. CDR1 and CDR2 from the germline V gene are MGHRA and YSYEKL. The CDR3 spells CASSQVIGHQPQYF. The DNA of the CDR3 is TGCGCCAGCAGCCAAGTGATCGGCCATCAGCCCCAATATTTT.

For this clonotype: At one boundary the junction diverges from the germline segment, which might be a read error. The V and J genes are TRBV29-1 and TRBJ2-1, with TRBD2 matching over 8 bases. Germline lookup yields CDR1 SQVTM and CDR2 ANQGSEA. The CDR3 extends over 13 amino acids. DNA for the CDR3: TGCAGCATTGAGGGGACTAGTTGCAATGAGCAGTTCTTC. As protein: CSIEGTSCNEQFF.

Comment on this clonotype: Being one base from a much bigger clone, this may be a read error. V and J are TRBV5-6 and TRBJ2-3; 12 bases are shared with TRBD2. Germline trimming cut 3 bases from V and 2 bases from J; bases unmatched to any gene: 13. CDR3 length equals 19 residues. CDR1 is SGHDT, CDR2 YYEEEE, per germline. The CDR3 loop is CASSSDPSGRGGDTDTQYF. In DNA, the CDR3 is TGTGCCAGCAGCTCCGATCCTAGCGGGAGGGGGGGTGACACAGATACGCAGTATTTT.

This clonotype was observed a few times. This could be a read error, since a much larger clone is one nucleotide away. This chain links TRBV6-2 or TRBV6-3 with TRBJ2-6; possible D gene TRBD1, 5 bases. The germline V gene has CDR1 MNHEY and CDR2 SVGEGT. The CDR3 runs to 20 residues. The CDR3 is CASRITSTGPRYSGVNVLTF. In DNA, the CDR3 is TGTGCCAGCAGGATTACCTCAACAGGACCGAGATACTCTGGGGTCAACGTCCTGACTTTC.

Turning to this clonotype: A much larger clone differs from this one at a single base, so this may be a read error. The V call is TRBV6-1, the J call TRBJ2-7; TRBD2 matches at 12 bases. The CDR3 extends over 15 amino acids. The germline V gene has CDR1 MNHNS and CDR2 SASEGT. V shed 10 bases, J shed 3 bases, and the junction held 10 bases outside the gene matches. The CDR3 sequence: CANSWLAGGGYEQYF. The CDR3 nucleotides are TGTGCCAACAGCTGGCTAGCGGGAGGGGGCTACGAGCAGTACTTC.

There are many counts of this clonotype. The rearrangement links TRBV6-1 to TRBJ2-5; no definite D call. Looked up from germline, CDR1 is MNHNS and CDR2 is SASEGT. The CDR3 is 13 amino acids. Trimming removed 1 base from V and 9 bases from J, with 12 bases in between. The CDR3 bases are TGTGCCAGCAGTGAAGGGGCCGGATTGTCCCAGTACTTC. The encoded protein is CASSEGAGLSQYF.

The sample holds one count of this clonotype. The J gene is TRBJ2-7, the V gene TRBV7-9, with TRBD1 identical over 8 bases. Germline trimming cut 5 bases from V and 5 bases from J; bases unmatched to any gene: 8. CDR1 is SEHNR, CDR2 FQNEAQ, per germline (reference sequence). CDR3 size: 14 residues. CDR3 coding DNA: TGTGCCAGCAGCCCAGGACAGGGTGTCGACGAGCAGTACTTC. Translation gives CASSPGQGVDEQYF.

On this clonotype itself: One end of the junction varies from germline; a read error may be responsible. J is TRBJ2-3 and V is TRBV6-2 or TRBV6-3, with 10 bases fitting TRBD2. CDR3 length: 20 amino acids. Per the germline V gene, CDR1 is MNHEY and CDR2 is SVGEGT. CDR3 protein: CVSSYERLAGGIPSTDSQYF. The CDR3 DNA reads TGTGTCAGCAGTTACGAGAGACTAGCGGGCGGTATCCCCTCCACAGATTCGCAGTATTTT.

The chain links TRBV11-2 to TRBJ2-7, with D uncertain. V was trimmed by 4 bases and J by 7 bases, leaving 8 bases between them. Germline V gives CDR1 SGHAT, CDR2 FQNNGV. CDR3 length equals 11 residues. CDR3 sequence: CASSSSVEQYF. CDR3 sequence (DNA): TGTGCCAGCAGCTCCTCGGTGGAGCAGTACTTC.

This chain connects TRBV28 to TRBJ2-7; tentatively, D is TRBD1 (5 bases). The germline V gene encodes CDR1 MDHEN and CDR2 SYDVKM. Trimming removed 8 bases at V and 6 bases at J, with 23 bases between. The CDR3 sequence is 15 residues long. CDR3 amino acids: CASGDNRKYSPEQYF. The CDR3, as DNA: TGTGCCAGCGGCGACAACAGGAAATACAGCCCCGAGCAGTACTTC.

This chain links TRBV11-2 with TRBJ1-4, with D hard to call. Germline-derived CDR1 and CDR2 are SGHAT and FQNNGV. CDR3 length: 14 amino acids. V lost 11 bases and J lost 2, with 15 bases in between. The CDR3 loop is CACSPDSTNEKLFF. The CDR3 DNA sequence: TGTGCCTGTAGCCCTGATAGCACTAATGAAAAACTGTTTTTT.

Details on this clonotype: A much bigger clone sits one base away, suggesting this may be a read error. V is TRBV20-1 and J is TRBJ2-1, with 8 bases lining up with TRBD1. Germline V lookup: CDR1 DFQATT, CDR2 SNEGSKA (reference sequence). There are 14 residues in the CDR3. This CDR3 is CNATGQGYYNEQFF. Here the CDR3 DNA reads TGCAATGCTACCGGACAGGGCTACTACAATGAGCAGTTCTTC.

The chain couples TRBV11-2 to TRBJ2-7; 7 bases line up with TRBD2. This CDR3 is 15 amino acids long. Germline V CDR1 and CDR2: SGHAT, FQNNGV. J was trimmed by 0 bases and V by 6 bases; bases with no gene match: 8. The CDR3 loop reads CASRDRREDSYEQYF. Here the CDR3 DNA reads TGTGCCAGCAGGGACCGACGGGAGGACTCCTACGAGCAGTACTTC.

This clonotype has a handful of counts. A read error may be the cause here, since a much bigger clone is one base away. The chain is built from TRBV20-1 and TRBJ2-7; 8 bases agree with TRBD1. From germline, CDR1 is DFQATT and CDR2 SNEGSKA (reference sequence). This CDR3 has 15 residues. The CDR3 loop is CSATNGQGGLDEHYF. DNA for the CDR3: TGCAGTGCCACCAACGGACAGGGCGGATTAGACGAGCATTACTTC.

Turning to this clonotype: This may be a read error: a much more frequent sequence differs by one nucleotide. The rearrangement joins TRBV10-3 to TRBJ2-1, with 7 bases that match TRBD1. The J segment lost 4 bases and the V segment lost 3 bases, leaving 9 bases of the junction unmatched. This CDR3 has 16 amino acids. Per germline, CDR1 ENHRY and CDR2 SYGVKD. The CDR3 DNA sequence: TGTGCCATCAGTGACCCCAGGGACAGAAAATACAATGAGCAGTTCTTC. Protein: CAISDPRDRKYNEQFF.

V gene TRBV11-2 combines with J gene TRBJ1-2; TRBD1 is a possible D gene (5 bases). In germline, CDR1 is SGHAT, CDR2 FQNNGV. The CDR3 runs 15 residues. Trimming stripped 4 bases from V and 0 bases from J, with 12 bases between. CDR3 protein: CASSSNGAPNYGYTF. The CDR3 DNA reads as TGTGCCAGCAGCTCGAACGGGGCTCCTAACTATGGCTACACCTTC.

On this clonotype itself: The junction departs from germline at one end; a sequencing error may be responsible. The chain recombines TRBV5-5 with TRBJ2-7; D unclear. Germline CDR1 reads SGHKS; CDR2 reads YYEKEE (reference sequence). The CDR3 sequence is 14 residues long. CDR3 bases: TGTGACAGCAGCTTCGTTGGGCCACCCTACGAGCAGTACTTC. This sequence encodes CDSSFVGPPYEQYF.

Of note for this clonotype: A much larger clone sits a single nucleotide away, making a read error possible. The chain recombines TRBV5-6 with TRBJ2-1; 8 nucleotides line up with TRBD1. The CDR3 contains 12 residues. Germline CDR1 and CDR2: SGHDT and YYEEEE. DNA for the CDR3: TGTGCCAGCAGCTTGTCGCAGGGGGCGATCGACTTC. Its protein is CASSLSQGAIDF.

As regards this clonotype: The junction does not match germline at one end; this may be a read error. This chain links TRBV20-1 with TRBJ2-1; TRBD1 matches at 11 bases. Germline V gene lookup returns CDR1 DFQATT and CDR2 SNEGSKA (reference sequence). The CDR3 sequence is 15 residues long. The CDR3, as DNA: TGCAGTGCCCTACCGAGGACAGGGGGCTACAATGAGCAGTTATTC. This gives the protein CSALPRTGGYNEQLF.

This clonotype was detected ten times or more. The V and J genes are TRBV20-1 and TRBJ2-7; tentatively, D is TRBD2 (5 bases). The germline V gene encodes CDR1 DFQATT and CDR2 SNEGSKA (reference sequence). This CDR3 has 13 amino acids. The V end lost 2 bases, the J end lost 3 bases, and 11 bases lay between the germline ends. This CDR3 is CSARTSSGYEQYF. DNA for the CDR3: TGCAGTGCTAGAACTAGTTCTGGCTACGAGCAGTACTTC.

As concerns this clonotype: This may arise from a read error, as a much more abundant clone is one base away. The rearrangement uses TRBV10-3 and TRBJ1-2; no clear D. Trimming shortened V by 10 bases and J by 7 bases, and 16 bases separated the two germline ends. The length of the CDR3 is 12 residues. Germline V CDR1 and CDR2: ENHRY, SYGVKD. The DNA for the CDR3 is TGTGCCAGCTCCGAGACGCTGCGTGGCTACACCTTC. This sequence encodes CASSETLRGYTF.

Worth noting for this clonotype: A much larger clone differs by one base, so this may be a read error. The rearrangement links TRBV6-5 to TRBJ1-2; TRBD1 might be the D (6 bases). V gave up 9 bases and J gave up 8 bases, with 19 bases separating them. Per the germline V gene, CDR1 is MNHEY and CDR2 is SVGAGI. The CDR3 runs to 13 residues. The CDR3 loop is CARTPGGAGGYTF. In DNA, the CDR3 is TGTGCCAGGACCCCGGGGGGGGCTGGCGGCTACACCTTC.

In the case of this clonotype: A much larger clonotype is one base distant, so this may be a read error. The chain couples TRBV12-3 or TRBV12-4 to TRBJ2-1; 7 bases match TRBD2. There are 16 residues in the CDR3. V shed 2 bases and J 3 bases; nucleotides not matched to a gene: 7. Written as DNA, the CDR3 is TGTGCCAGCAGTTTAATGGTGACTAGCAGCTACAATGAGCAGTTCTTC. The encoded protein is CASSLMVTSSYNEQFF.

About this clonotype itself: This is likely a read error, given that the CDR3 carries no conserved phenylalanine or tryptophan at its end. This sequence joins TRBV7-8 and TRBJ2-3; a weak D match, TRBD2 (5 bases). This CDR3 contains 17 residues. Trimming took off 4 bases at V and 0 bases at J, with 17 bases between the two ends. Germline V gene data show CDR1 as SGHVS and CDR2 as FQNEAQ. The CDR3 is CASSSLIRSGSTDTQYI. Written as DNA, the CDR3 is TGTGCCAGCAGCTCCCTCATCAGGAGCGGTAGCACAGATACGCAGTATATT.

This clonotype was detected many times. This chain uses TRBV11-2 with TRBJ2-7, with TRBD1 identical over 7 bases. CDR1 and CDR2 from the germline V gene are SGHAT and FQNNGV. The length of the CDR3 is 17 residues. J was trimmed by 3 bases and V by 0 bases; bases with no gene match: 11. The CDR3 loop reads CASSLESDRVGIYEQYF. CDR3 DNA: TGTGCCAGCAGCTTAGAGAGCGACAGGGTGGGCATCTACGAGCAGTACTTC.

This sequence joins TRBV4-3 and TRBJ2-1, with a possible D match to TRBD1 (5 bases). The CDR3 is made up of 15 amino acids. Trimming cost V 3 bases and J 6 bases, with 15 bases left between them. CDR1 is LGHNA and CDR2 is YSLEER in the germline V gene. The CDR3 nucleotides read TGCGCCAGCAGCCAGATAGGGGAAGGGGTCAATGAGCAGTTCTTC. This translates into CASSQIGEGVNEQFF.

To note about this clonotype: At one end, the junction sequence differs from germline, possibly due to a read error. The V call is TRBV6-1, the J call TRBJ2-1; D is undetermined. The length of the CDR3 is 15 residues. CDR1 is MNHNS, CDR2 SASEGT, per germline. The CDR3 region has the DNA TGTGCCGGCAGTGGGCGTCGCAGTGCCTCCAATGAGCAGTTCTTC. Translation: CAGSGRRSASNEQFF.